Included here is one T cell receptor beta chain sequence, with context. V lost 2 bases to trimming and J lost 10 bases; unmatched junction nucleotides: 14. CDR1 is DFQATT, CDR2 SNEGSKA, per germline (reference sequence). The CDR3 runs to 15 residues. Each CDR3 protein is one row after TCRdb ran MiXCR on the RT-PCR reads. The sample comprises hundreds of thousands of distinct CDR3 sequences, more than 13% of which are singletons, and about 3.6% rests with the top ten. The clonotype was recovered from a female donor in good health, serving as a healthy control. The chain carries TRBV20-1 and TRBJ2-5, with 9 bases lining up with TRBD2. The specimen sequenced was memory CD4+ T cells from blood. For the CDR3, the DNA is TGCAGTGCTAGACCCTTTTCTAGCGGGATAGAAAACCAGTACTTC. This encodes CSARPFSSGIENQYF.